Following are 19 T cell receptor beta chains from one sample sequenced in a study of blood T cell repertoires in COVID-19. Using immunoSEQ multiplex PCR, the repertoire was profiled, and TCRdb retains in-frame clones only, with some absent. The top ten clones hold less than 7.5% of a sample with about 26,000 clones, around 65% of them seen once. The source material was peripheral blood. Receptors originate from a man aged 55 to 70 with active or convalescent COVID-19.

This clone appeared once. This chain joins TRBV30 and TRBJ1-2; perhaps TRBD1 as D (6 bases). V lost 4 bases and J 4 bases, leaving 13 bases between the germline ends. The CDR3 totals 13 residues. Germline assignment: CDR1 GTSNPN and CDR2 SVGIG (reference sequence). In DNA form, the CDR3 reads TGTGCCTGGACGGTGCAGGGGACCTATGGCTACACCTTC. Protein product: CAWTVQGTYGYTF.

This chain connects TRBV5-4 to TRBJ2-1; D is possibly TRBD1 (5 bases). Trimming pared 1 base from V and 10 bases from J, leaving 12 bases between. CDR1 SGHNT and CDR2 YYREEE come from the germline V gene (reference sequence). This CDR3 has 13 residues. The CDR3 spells CASSLPGYTEQFF. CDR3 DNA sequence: TGTGCCAGCAGCTTGCCAGGGTACACAGAGCAGTTCTTC.

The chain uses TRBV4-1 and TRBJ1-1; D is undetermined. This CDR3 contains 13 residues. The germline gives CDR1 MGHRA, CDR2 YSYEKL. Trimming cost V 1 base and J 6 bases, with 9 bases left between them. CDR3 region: CASSQAGRAEAFF. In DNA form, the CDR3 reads TGCGCCAGCAGCCAAGCGGGGAGGGCTGAAGCTTTCTTT.

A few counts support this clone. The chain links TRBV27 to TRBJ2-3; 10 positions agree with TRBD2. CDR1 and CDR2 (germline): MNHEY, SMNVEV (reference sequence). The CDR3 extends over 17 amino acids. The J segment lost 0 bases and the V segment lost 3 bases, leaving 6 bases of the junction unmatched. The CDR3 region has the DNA TGTGCCAGCAGTTTTTCCCTGACTAGCGGGAGCACAGATACGCAGTATTTT. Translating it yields CASSFSLTSGSTDTQYF.

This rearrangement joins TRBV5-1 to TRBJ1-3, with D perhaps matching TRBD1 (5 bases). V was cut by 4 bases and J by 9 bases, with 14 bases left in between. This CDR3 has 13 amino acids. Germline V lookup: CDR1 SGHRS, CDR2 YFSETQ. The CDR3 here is CASSDGPGVTIYF. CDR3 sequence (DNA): TGCGCCAGCAGCGATGGACCGGGGGTCACCATATATTTT. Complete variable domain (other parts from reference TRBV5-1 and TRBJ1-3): KAGVTQTPRYLIKTRGQQVTLSCSPISGHRSVSWYQQTPGQGLQFLFEYFSETQRNKGNFPGRFSGRQFSNSRSEMNVSTLELGDSALYLCASSDGPGVTIYFGEGSWLTVV.

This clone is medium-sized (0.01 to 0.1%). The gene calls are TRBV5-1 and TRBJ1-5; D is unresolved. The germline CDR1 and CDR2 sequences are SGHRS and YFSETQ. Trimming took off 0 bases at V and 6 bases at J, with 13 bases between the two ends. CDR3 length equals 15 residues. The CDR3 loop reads CASSLEGREGQPQHF. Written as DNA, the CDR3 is TGCGCCAGCAGCTTGGAAGGGAGGGAGGGTCAGCCCCAGCATTTT. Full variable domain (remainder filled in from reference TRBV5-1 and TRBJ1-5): KAGVTQTPRYLIKTRGQQVTLSCSPISGHRSVSWYQQTPGQGLQFLFEYFSETQRNKGNFPGRFSGRQFSNSRSEMNVSTLELGDSALYLCASSLEGREGQPQHFGDGTRLSIL.

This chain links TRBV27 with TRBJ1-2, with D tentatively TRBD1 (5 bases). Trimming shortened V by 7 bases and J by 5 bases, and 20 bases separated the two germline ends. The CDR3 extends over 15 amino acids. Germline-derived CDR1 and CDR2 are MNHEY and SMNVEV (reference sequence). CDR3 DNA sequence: TGTGCCAGCAATTCTCCGGACACTGGAATATATGGCTACACCTTC. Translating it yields CASNSPDTGIYGYTF.

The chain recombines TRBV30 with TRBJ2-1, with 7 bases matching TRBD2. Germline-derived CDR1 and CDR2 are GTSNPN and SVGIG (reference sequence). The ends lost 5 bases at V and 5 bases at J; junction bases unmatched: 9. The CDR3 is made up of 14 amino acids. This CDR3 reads CAWGEGLLNNEQFF. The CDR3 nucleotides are TGTGCCTGGGGGGAGGGACTACTAAACAATGAGCAGTTCTTC. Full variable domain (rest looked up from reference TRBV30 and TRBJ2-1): SQTIHQWPATLVQPVGSPLSLECTVEGTSNPNLYWYRQAAGRGLQLLFYSVGIGQISSEVPQNLSASRPQDRQFILSSKKLLLSDSGFYLCAWGEGLLNNEQFFGPGTRLTVL.

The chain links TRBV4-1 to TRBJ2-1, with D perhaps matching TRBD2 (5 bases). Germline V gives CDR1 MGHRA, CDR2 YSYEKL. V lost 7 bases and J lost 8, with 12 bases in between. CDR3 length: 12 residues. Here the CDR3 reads CASNRGRDEQFF. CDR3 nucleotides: TGCGCCAGCAATAGAGGGCGCGATGAGCAGTTCTTC.

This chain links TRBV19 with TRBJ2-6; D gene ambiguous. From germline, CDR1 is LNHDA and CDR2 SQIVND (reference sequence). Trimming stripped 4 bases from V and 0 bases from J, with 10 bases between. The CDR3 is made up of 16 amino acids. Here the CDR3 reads CASSTQMGSGANVLTF. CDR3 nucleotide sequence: TGTGCCAGTAGTACACAGATGGGCTCTGGGGCCAACGTCCTGACTTTC.

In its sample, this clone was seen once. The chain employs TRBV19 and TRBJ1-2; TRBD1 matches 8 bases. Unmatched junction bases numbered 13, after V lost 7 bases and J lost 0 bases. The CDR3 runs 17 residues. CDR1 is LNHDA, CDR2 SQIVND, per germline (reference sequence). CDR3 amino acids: CASTTIRTGLANYGYTF. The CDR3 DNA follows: TGTGCCAGTACCACAATACGGACAGGGTTAGCTAACTATGGCTACACCTTC.

For the CDR3, the DNA is TGTGCCAGCAGTTCACGGGACAGGGAGGGGACAGATACGCAGTATTTT. Translation gives CASSSRDREGTDTQYF. The chain couples TRBV6-2 or TRBV6-3 to TRBJ2-3; 9 nucleotides match TRBD1. V gave up 4 bases and J gave up 3 bases; unmatched junction bases: 8. Germline CDR1 MNHEY, CDR2 SVGEGT. The CDR3 totals 16 residues.

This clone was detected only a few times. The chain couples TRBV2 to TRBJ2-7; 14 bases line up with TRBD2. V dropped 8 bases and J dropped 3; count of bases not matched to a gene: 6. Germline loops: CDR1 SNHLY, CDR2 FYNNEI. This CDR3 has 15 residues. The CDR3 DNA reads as TGTGCCAGCGGAATCGGGACTAGCGGGAGCTACGAGCAGTACTTC. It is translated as CASGIGTSGSYEQYF.

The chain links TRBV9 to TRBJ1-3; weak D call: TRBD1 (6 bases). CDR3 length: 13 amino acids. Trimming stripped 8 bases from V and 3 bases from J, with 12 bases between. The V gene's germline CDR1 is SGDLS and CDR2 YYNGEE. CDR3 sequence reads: CASTRGGGNTIYF. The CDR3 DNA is TGTGCCAGTACCAGAGGGGGTGGAAACACCATATATTTT.

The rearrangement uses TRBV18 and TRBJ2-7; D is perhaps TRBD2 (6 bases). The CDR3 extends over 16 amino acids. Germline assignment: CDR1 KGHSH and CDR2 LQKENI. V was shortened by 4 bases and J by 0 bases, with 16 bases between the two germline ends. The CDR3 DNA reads TGTGCCAGCTCACAACTCCCTTTGGAGGGCTCCTACGAGCAGTACTTC. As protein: CASSQLPLEGSYEQYF.

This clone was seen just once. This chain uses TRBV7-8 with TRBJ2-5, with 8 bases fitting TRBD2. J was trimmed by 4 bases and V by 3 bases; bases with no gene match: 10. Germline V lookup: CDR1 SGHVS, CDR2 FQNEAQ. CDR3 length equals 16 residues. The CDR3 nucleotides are TGTGCCAGCAGCTTTACTAGCGGAGGGGGTTTAGAGACCCAGTACTTC. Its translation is CASSFTSGGGLETQYF.

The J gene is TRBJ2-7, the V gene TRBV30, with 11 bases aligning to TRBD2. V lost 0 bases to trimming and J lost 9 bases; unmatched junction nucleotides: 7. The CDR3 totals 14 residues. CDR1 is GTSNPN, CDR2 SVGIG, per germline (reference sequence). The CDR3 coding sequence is TGTGCCTGGAGTGTAACTAGCGGGAGTGTCGCGCAGTACTTC. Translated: CAWSVTSGSVAQYF. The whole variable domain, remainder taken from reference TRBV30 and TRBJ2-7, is SQTIHQWPATLVQPVGSPLSLECTVEGTSNPNLYWYRQAAGRGLQLLFYSVGIGQISSEVPQNLSASRPQDRQFILSSKKLLLSDSGFYLCAWSVTSGSVAQYFGPGTRLTVT.

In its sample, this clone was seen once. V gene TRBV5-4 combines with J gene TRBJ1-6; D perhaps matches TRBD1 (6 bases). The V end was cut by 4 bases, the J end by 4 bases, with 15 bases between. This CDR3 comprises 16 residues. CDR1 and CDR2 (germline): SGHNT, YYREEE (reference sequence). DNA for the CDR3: TGTGCCAGCAGCACAGGACAGTCGATATATAATTCACCCCTCCACTTT. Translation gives CASSTGQSIYNSPLHF.

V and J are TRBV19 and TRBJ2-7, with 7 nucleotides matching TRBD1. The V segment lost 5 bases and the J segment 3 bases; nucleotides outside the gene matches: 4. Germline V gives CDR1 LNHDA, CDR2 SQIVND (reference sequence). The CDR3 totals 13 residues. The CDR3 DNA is TGTGCCAGTAGTTTCCGGGACAGCTACGAGCAGTACTTC. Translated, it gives CASSFRDSYEQYF.